These 32 T cell receptor beta chains were sequenced from one sample in a study of response to subunit inactivated influenza vaccine. TCRdb reprocessed the RT-PCR reads with MiXCR, giving one entry per CDR3 protein. The sample has hundreds of thousands of distinct CDR3 sequences; roughly 8.2% are singletons. The starting material was PBMCs from blood, obtained about 24 months after vaccination. Receptors originate from a man aged 50 to 69 who received an inactivated influenza vaccine.

To note about this clonotype: A much bigger clone sits one base away, suggesting this may be a read error. The rearrangement joins TRBV12-3 or TRBV12-4 to TRBJ2-1; D gene ambiguous. This CDR3 is 13 amino acids long. The DNA of the CDR3 is TGTACCAGCAGTTCCAGCCGGGACAATGAGCAGTTCTTC. Protein sequence: CTSSSSRDNEQFF.

In nucleotides, the CDR3 is TGCAGCGTTGGGATTGGGCGGGGGAACTACAATGAGCAGTTCTTC. Translated: CSVGIGRGNYNEQFF. The gene calls are TRBV29-1 and TRBJ2-1; TRBD2 agrees at 7 bases. The CDR3 totals 15 residues. V lost 4 bases to trimming and J lost 3 bases; unmatched junction nucleotides: 9. Per the germline V gene, CDR1 is SQVTM and CDR2 is ANQGSEA.

This clonotype appeared many times. The genes are TRBV28 and TRBJ2-5, with 7 positions matching TRBD1. The germline gives CDR1 MDHEN, CDR2 SYDVKM. The ends lost 5 bases at V and 3 bases at J; junction bases unmatched: 6. This CDR3 has 14 residues. This CDR3 reads CASSPRDRKETQYF. CDR3 sequence (DNA): TGTGCCAGCAGTCCCCGGGACAGAAAAGAGACCCAGTACTTC.

Ten or more counts support this clonotype. This chain uses TRBV25-1 with TRBJ2-2; D remains ambiguous. Germline-derived CDR1 and CDR2 are MGHDK and SYGVNS. This CDR3 has 13 residues. Deletions cut 4 bases from V and 1 base from J, with 4 bases between. The DNA of the CDR3 is TGTGCCAGCAGTGGGTGGAACACCGGGGAGCTGTTTTTT. Translating it yields CASSGWNTGELFF.

This sequence joins TRBV5-5 and TRBJ2-2; TRBD1 might be the D (5 bases). The ends were cut back, 4 bases at V and 2 bases at J, with 15 bases in the middle. The CDR3 length is 16 residues. CDR1 and CDR2 (germline): SGHKS, YYEKEE (reference sequence). The CDR3 DNA follows: TGTGCCAGCAGCCCTGGGGCGACCCCAAACACCGGGGAGCTGTTTTTT. This translates into CASSPGATPNTGELFF. Variable domain in full (rest from reference TRBV5-5 and TRBJ2-2): DAGVTQSPTHLIKTRGQQVTLRCSPISGHKSVSWYQQVLGQGPQFIFQYYEKEERGRGNFPDRFSARQFPNYSSELNVNALLLGDSALYLCASSPGATPNTGELFFGEGSRLTVL.

In its sample, this clonotype was seen many times. This chain connects TRBV3-1 to TRBJ2-1; D unclear. The CDR3 loop spans 11 amino acids. Per germline, CDR1 LGHDT and CDR2 YNNKEL (reference sequence). The V end lost 1 base, the J end lost 14 bases, and 9 bases lay between the germline ends. CDR3 loop: CASSQGAREFF. DNA for the CDR3: TGTGCCAGCAGCCAAGGAGCTAGAGAGTTCTTC.

This clonotype appeared many times. The chain carries TRBV7-2 and TRBJ1-5, with D maybe TRBD1 (6 bases). This CDR3 spans 15 amino acids. Between the trimmed V and J ends, which lost 4 bases and 2 bases, there was a span of 12 bases. The V gene's germline CDR1 is SGHTA and CDR2 FQGNSA. The CDR3 reads CASSSTGFGNQPQHF. The CDR3 DNA reads as TGTGCCAGCAGCTCGACAGGATTTGGCAATCAGCCCCAGCATTTT.

This chain links TRBV20-1 with TRBJ2-7, with 7 bases fitting TRBD2. Germline CDR1 reads DFQATT; CDR2 reads SNEGSKA (reference sequence). This CDR3 is 14 amino acids long. J gave up 2 bases and V 5 bases, and 9 bases lay outside the gene matches. The CDR3, as DNA: TGCAGTGCTCGATCCTCGCGGGGGACCTACGAGCAGTACTTC. Translation gives CSARSSRGTYEQYF.

The rearrangement joins TRBV6-1 to TRBJ1-3, with D maybe TRBD1 (5 bases). Germline values: CDR1 MNHNS, CDR2 SASEGT. The V end lost 4 bases, the J end lost 0 bases, and 16 bases lay between the germline ends. This CDR3 is 17 amino acids long. CDR3 amino acids: CASSVPMGLSSGNTIYF. In nucleotides, the CDR3 is TGTGCCAGCAGTGTCCCGATGGGGCTGAGCTCTGGAAACACCATATATTTT.

To note about this clonotype: This clone may be a read error of a much larger clone one base away. The chain is built from TRBV4-3 and TRBJ1-4, with TRBD1 matching over 8 bases. Germline loops: CDR1 LGHNA, CDR2 YSLEER. This CDR3 is built from 15 residues. CDR3 region: CASRQEGTGNEKLFF. For the CDR3, the DNA is TGCGCCAGCCGCCAAGAAGGGACAGGAAATGAAAAACTGTTTTTT.

This clonotype was observed many times. The chain carries TRBV7-9 and TRBJ2-7, with D uncertain. The CDR3 is 14 amino acids. With 5 bases removed from V and 1 base from J, the gap between germline ends came to 12 bases. The germline gives CDR1 SEHNR, CDR2 FQNEAQ (reference sequence). CDR3 residues: CASSQWGRSYEQYF. CDR3 sequence (DNA): TGTGCCAGCAGCCAGTGGGGTCGGTCCTACGAGCAGTACTTC.

The V gene is TRBV7-2, the J gene TRBJ1-1, with D unclear. Germline loops: CDR1 SGHTA, CDR2 FQGNSA. The germline V and J ends were trimmed by 5 bases and 0 bases, with 10 bases remaining between them. The CDR3 totals 14 residues. CDR3 region: CASSPVALNTEAFF. CDR3 nucleotides: TGTGCCAGCAGCCCGGTTGCCTTGAACACTGAAGCTTTCTTT.

This clonotype was detected a few times. The V and J genes are TRBV6-4 and TRBJ2-3, with no clear D. Germline V gives CDR1 MRHNA, CDR2 SNTAGT. Trimming shortened V by 4 bases and J by 5 bases, and 10 bases separated the two germline ends. CDR3 length equals 13 residues. The chain's CDR3 is CASSVVYQDTQYF. The CDR3 nucleotides are TGTGCCAGCAGTGTTGTTTATCAAGATACGCAGTATTTT.

This clonotype occurred many times. The rearrangement joins TRBV10-3 to TRBJ2-3; TRBD2 matches 11 bases. The ends lost 11 bases at V and 6 bases at J; junction bases unmatched: 16. The CDR3 extends over 16 amino acids. CDR1 is ENHRY, CDR2 SYGVKD, per germline. CDR3 loop: CAARGASGGLVDTQYF. CDR3 nucleotides: TGTGCCGCCAGGGGGGCTAGCGGGGGGTTGGTCGATACGCAGTATTTT.

The chain couples TRBV14 to TRBJ1-1; weak D call: TRBD1 (6 bases). Trimming shortened V by 6 bases and J by 5 bases, and 22 bases separated the two germline ends. CDR1 and CDR2 from the germline V gene are SGHDN and FVKESK. This CDR3 region has 16 residues. CDR3 nucleotide sequence: TGTGCCAGCAGTCCGAGGCAGGGGCCCGGTTTGACTGAAGCTTTCTTT. Protein sequence: CASSPRQGPGLTEAFF. The entire variable domain, with the rest obtained from reference TRBV14 and TRBJ1-1, is as follows: EAGVTQFPSHSVIEKGQTVTLRCDPISGHDNLYWYRRVMGKEIKFLLHFVKESKQDESGMPNNRFLAERTGGTYSTLKVQPAELEDSGVYFCASSPRQGPGLTEAFFGQGTRLTVV.

This clonotype was detected many times. The rearrangement uses TRBV7-2 and TRBJ2-1; 7 bases map to TRBD1. The CDR3 is 16 residues long. V was clipped by 0 bases and J by 7 bases; unmatched bases: 9. CDR1 and CDR2 (germline): SGHTA, FQGNSA. Here the CDR3 DNA reads TGTGCCAGCAGCTTAGCCCCTACAGGGGTAGGAAATGAGCAGTTCTTC. Residues: CASSLAPTGVGNEQFF.

The chain is built from TRBV7-2 and TRBJ2-7; D is possibly TRBD2 (5 bases). Germline V lookup: CDR1 SGHTA, CDR2 FQGNSA. Trimming removed 0 bases at V and 6 bases at J, with 15 bases between. This CDR3 has 15 residues. The CDR3 nucleotides read TGTGCCAGCAGCTTAGCCCGGGATCCCTCTCTCGAGCAGTACTTC. This translates into CASSLARDPSLEQYF.

Only a few counts were recorded for this clonotype. The genes are TRBV18 and TRBJ1-3, with TRBD1 matching 8 bases. Unmatched junction bases numbered 10, after V lost 2 bases and J lost 7 bases. The CDR3 has 16 amino acids. The germline CDR1 and CDR2 sequences are KGHSH and LQKENI. Here the CDR3 reads CASSPVDRGNRNTIYF. CDR3 sequence (DNA): TGTGCCAGCTCACCAGTCGACAGGGGAAACAGGAACACCATATATTTT.

V and J are TRBV7-9 and TRBJ2-7, with 9 bases aligning to TRBD2. Trimming removed 1 base from V and 5 bases from J; junction bases left unmatched: 3. This CDR3 has 14 residues. Germline V gene sequence: CDR1 SEHNR, CDR2 FQNEAQ (reference sequence). The CDR3 bases are TGTGCCAGCAGCTTAGGGACTAGCGTCGACGAGCAGTACTTC. This codes for CASSLGTSVDEQYF.

The sample holds a few counts of this clonotype. The chain uses TRBV5-1 and TRBJ2-2, with D possibly TRBD1 on 6 matching bases. Trimming took off 2 bases at V and 0 bases at J, with 14 bases between the two ends. Germline lookup yields CDR1 SGHRS and CDR2 YFSETQ. The CDR3 is 17 residues long. The CDR3 here is CASSFAADSSNTGELFF. The CDR3 coding sequence is TGCGCCAGCAGCTTTGCCGCGGACAGTTCGAACACCGGGGAGCTGTTTTTT.

The V call is TRBV29-1, the J call TRBJ2-2; D is ambiguous. The CDR3 contains 13 residues. V was shortened by 4 bases and J by 6 bases, with 12 bases between the two germline ends. Looked up from germline, CDR1 is SQVTM and CDR2 is ANQGSEA. The CDR3 DNA reads TGCAGCGTTGTTACTATTAAAGCCGGGGAGCTGTTTTTT. Translating it yields CSVVTIKAGELFF.

This sequence joins TRBV28 and TRBJ2-7; D possibly uses TRBD1 or TRBD2 (5 bases each). Trimming removed 8 bases at V and 10 bases at J, with 15 bases between. This CDR3 has 11 amino acids. The germline CDR1 and CDR2 sequences are MDHEN and SYDVKM. The CDR3 reads CASVGDGRQYF. CDR3 DNA: TGTGCCAGCGTCGGGGACGGCCGACAGTACTTC.

V usage is TRBV9 and J usage is TRBJ2-7; no definite D call. V was shortened by 0 bases and J by 3 bases, with 10 bases between the two germline ends. From germline, CDR1 is SGDLS and CDR2 YYNGEE. The CDR3 runs 14 residues. The CDR3: CASSVGLALYEQYF. CDR3 DNA sequence: TGTGCCAGCAGCGTAGGGCTCGCTCTCTACGAGCAGTACTTC.

This clonotype was seen a few times. The chain has TRBV7-3 and TRBJ2-1; TRBD2 agrees at 8 bases. The CDR3 extends over 13 amino acids. V lost 3 bases and J lost 6; bases outside the gene matches: 1. Germline-derived CDR1 and CDR2 are SGHTA and FQGTGA. The CDR3 protein is CASSFGGGNEQFF. CDR3 coding DNA: TGTGCCAGCAGCTTCGGGGGGGGCAATGAGCAGTTCTTC. Using reference TRBV7-3 and TRBJ2-1 for the parts outside the CDR3, the full variable domain is GAGVSQTPSNKVTEKGKYVELRCDPISGHTALYWYRQSLGQGPEFLIYFQGTGAADDSGLPNDRFFAVRPEGSVSTLKIQRTERGDSAVYLCASSFGGGNEQFFGPGTRLTVL.

This chain uses TRBV4-3 with TRBJ2-1; 10 bases are a match to TRBD2. This CDR3 is 17 amino acids long. The J segment lost 3 bases and the V segment lost 0 bases, leaving 5 bases of the junction unmatched. Looked up from germline, CDR1 is LGHNA and CDR2 is YSLEER. The CDR3 bases are TGCGCCAGCAGCCAAGATTGGGGACTAGCGATCTACAATGAGCAGTTCTTC. Residues: CASSQDWGLAIYNEQFF.

This chain joins TRBV20-1 and TRBJ1-6; D may be TRBD1 (6 bases). The CDR3 consists of 14 residues. CDR1 DFQATT and CDR2 SNEGSKA come from the germline V gene (reference sequence). Trimming left V 6 bases short and J 7 bases short, with 16 bases between. CDR3 nucleotides: TGCAGTGCCAAACAGGGCGATCGGAATTCACCCCTCCACTTT. Its protein product is CSAKQGDRNSPLHF.

V and J are TRBV5-1 and TRBJ2-3; 14 bases are a match to TRBD2. The CDR3 spans 18 residues. Germline V gene data show CDR1 as SGHRS and CDR2 as YFSETQ. With 0 bases clipped from V and 4 bases from J, the junction kept 7 bases outside the gene matches. CDR3 protein: CASSLVGTSGSTADTQYF. In nucleotides, the CDR3 is TGCGCCAGCAGCTTGGTCGGGACTAGCGGGAGCACGGCAGATACGCAGTATTTT. Complete variable domain (other parts from reference TRBV5-1 and TRBJ2-3): KAGVTQTPRYLIKTRGQQVTLSCSPISGHRSVSWYQQTPGQGLQFLFEYFSETQRNKGNFPGRFSGRQFSNSRSEMNVSTLELGDSALYLCASSLVGTSGSTADTQYFGPGTRLTVL.

In its sample, this clonotype was seen a few times. The rearrangement uses TRBV3-1 and TRBJ2-7; TRBD1 agrees at 9 bases. CDR1 and CDR2 from the germline V gene are LGHDT and YNNKEL (reference sequence). This CDR3 region has 15 residues. J gave up 4 bases and V 4 bases, and 8 bases lay outside the gene matches. The DNA for the CDR3 is TGTGCCAGCAGCCCGGGACAGGGCGGAAAATACGAGCAGTACTTC. Translating it yields CASSPGQGGKYEQYF.

This clonotype was observed a few times. The chain is built from TRBV11-2 and TRBJ2-7; unclear D gene. Per the germline V gene, CDR1 is SGHAT and CDR2 is FQNNGV. The germline V and J ends were trimmed by 1 base and 0 bases, with 16 bases remaining between them. This CDR3 has 17 amino acids. The CDR3 DNA is TGTGCCAGCAGCTTAGTTCAGTGGCGCCGGGTCTCCTACGAGCAGTACTTC. Its translation: CASSLVQWRRVSYEQYF.

V gene TRBV7-2 combines with J gene TRBJ2-5, with TRBD1 matching 7 bases. V shed 1 base and J 5 bases; nucleotides not matched to a gene: 10. The CDR3 spans 16 residues. Per germline, CDR1 SGHTA and CDR2 FQGNSA. For the CDR3, the DNA is TGTGCCAGCAGCTTAGTTGGGACAGTTGTTAAGGAGACCCAGTACTTC. Translation: CASSLVGTVVKETQYF.

The chain employs TRBV6-1 and TRBJ2-7, with 8 positions matching TRBD1. Germline V gives CDR1 MNHNS, CDR2 SASEGT. Trimming cost V 5 bases and J 0 bases; bases outside gene matches: 9. The CDR3 loop spans 16 amino acids. CDR3 sequence reads: CASSPKSGTGSYEQYF. The CDR3 nucleotides are TGTGCCAGCAGTCCTAAATCCGGGACAGGCTCCTACGAGCAGTACTTC.

This clonotype showed up many times. The V call is TRBV3-1, the J call TRBJ2-7; TRBD1 or TRBD2 may be the D gene (5 bases each). Germline lookup yields CDR1 LGHDT and CDR2 YNNKEL (reference sequence). CDR3 length: 15 amino acids. Trimming took off 6 bases at V and 6 bases at J, with 21 bases between the two ends. CDR3 sequence (DNA): TGTGCCAGCAGGGACACCGGGACCTCTCGGGCCGAGCAGTACTTC. This codes for CASRDTGTSRAEQYF.